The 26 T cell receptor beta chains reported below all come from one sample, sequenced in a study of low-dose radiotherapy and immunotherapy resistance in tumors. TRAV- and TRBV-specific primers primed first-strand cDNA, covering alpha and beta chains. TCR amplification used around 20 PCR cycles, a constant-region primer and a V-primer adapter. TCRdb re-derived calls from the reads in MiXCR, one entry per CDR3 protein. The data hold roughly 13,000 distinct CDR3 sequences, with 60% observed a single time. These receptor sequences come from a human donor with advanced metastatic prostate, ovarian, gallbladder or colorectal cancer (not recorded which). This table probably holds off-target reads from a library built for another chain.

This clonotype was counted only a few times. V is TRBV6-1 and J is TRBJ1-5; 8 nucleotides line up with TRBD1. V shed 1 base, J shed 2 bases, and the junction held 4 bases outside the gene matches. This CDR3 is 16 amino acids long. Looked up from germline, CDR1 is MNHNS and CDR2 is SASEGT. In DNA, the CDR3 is TGTGCCAGCAGTGAAGTAGCGGGACAGGGCAATCAGCCCCAGCATTTT. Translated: CASSEVAGQGNQPQHF.

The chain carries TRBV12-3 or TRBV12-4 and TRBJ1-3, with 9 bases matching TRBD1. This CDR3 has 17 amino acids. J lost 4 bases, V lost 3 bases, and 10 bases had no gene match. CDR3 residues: CASSLPRTGVGGNTIYF. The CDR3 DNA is TGTGCCAGCAGTTTGCCCCGGACAGGGGTAGGGGGAAACACCATATATTTT.

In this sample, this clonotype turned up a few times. The CDR3 region has the DNA TGCGCCACCAGAGGGGGAGATACGCAGTATTTT. Protein sequence: CATRGGDTQYF. The rearrangement uses TRBV5-1 and TRBJ2-3, with TRBD1 as a possible D gene (6 bases). The CDR3 is 11 residues long. From germline, CDR1 is SGHRS and CDR2 YFSETQ. V lost 9 bases and J 5 bases, leaving 10 bases between the germline ends.

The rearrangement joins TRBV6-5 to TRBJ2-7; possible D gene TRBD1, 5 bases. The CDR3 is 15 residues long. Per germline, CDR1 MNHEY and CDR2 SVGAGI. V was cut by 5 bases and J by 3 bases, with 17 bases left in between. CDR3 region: CASSSYDSTDYEQYF. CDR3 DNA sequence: TGTGCCAGCAGTAGTTATGACTCGACAGACTACGAGCAGTACTTC.

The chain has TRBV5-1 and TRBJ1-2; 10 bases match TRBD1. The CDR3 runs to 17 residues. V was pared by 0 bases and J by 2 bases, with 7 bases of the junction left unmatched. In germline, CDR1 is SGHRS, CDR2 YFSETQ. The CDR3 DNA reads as TGCGCCAGCAGCTTGGGGCATGGACAGGGGGGAAACTATGGCTACACCTTC. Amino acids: CASSLGHGQGGNYGYTF.

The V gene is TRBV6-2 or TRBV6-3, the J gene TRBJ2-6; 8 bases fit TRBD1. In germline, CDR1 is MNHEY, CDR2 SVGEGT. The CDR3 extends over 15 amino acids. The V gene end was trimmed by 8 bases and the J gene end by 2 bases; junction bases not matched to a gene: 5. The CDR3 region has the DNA TGTGCCAGCTCGACAGGGGTGGCTGGGGCCAACGTCCTGACTTTC. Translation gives CASSTGVAGANVLTF.

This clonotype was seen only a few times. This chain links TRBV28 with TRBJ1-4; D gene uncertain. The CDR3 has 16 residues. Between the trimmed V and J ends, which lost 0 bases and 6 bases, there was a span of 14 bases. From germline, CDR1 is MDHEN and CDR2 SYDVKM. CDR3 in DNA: TGTGCCAGCAGTTTATGGAGTATTCCCCGGCATGAAAAACTGTTTTTT. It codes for CASSLWSIPRHEKLFF.

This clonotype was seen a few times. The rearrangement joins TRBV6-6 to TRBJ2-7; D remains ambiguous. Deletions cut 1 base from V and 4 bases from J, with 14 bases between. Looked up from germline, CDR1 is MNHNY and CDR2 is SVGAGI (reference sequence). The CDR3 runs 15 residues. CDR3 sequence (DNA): TGTGCCAGCAGTTACTTCGGTCAGAGAATATACGAGCAGTACTTC. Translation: CASSYFGQRIYEQYF.

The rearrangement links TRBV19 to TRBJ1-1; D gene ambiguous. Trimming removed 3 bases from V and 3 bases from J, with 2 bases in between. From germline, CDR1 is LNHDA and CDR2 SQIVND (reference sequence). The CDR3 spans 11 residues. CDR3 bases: TGTGCCAGTAGTATTCACACTGAAGCTTTCTTT. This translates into CASSIHTEAFF.

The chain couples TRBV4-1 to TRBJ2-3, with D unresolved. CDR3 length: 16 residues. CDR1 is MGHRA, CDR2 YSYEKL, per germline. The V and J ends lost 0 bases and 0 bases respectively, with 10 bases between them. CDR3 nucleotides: TGCGCCAGCAGCCAAGATATCAGCGCTAGCACAGATACGCAGTATTTT. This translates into CASSQDISASTDTQYF.

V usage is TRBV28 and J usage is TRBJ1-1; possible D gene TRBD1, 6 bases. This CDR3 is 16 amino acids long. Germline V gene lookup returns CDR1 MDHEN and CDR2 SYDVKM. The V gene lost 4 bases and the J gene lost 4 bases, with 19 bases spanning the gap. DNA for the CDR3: TGTGCCAGCAGTTCCCCGGGGGGGGGGCGAGTCACTGAAGCTTTCTTT. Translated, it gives CASSSPGGGRVTEAFF.

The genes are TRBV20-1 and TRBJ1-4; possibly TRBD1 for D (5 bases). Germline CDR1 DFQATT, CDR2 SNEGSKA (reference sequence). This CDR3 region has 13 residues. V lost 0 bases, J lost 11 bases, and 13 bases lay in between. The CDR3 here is CSARDLTEGKLFF. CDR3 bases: TGCAGTGCTAGAGATTTGACGGAGGGGAAACTGTTTTTT.

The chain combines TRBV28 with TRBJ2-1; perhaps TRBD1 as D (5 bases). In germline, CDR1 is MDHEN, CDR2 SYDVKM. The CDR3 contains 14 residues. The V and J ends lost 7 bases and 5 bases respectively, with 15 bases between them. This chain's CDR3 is CASTVPTDNNEQFF. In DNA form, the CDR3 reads TGTGCCAGCACTGTGCCGACAGATAACAATGAGCAGTTCTTC.

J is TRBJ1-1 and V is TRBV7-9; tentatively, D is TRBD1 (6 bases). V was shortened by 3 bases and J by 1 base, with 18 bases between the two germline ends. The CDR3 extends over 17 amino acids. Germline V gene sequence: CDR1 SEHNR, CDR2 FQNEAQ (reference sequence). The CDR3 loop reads CASSFFQGMGGNTEAFF. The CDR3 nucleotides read TGTGCCAGCAGCTTTTTCCAGGGGATGGGAGGGAACACTGAAGCTTTCTTT.

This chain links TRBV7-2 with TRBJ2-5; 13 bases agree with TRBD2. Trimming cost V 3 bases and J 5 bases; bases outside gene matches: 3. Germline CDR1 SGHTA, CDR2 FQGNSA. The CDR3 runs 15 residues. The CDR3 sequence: CASSLGTSGKETQYF. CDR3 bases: TGTGCCAGCAGCTTGGGGACTAGCGGGAAGGAGACCCAGTACTTC.

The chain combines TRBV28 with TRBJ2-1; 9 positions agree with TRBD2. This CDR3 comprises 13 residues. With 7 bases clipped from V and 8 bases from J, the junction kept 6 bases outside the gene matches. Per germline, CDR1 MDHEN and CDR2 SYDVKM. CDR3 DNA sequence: TGTGCCAGCACGACTAGCGGCTTAGATGAGCAGTTCTTC. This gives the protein CASTTSGLDEQFF.

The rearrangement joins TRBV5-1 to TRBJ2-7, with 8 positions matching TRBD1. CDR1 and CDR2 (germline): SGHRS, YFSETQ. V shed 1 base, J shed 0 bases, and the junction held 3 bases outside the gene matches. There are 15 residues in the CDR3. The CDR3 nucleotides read TGCGCCAGCAGCTTGAGTCAGGGGGCCTCCTACGAGCAGTACTTC. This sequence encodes CASSLSQGASYEQYF.

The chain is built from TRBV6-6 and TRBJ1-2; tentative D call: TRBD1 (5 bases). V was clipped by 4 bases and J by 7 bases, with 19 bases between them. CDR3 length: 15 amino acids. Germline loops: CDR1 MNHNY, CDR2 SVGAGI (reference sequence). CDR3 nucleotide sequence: TGTGCCAGCAGTTCCCTCCAGGGTGAAATAGGTGGCTACACCTTC. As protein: CASSSLQGEIGGYTF.

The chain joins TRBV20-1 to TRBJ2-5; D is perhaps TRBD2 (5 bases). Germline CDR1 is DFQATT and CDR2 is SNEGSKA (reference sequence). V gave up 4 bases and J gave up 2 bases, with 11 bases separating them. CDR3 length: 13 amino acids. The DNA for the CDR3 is TGCAGTGCTACATCGACTACTCAAGAGACCCAGTACTTC. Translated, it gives CSATSTTQETQYF.

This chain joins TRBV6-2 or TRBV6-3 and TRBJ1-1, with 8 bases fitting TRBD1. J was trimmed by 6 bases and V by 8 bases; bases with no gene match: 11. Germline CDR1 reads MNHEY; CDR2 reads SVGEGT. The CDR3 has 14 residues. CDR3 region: CASGPGTGRSEAFF. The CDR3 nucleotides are TGTGCCAGCGGGCCCGGGACAGGTCGCTCTGAAGCTTTCTTT.

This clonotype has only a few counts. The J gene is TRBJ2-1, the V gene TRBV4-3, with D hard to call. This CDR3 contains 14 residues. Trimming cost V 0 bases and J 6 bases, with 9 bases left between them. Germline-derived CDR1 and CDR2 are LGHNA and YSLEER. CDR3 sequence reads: CASSQESITNEQFF. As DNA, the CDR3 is TGCGCCAGCAGCCAAGAATCTATAACCAATGAGCAGTTCTTC.

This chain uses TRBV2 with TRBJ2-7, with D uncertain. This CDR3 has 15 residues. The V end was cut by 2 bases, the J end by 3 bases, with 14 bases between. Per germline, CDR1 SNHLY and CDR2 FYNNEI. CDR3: CASSEIARADYEQYF. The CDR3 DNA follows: TGTGCCAGCAGTGAAATAGCTCGCGCGGACTACGAGCAGTACTTC.

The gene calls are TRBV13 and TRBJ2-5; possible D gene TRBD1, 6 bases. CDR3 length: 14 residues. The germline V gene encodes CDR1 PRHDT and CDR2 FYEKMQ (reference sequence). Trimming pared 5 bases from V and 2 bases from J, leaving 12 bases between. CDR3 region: CASSTWTEQETQYF. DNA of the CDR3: TGTGCCAGCAGCACCTGGACAGAGCAAGAGACCCAGTACTTC.

The CDR3 nucleotides are TGTGCCAGCAGTAACAGGGGGAGGCAAGAGACCCAGTACTTC. This encodes CASSNRGRQETQYF. The chain joins TRBV12-3 or TRBV12-4 to TRBJ2-5, with 8 nucleotides matching TRBD1. The CDR3 has 14 amino acids. The V gene end was trimmed by 5 bases and the J gene end by 2 bases; junction bases not matched to a gene: 4.

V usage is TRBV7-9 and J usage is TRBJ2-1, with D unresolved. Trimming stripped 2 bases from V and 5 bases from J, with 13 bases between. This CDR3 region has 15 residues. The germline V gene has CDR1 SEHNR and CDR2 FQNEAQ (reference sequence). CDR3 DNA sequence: TGTGCCAGCAGCTTAACTTCGACCTCAAACAATGAGCAGTTCTTC. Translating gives CASSLTSTSNNEQFF.

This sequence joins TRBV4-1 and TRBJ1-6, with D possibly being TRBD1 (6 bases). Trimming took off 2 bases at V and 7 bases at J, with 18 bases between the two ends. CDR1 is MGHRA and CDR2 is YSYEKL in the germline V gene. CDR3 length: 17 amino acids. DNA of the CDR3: TGCGCCAGCAGCCAAACGGACAGCCAAATCGGCAATTCACCCCTCCACTTT. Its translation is CASSQTDSQIGNSPLHF.